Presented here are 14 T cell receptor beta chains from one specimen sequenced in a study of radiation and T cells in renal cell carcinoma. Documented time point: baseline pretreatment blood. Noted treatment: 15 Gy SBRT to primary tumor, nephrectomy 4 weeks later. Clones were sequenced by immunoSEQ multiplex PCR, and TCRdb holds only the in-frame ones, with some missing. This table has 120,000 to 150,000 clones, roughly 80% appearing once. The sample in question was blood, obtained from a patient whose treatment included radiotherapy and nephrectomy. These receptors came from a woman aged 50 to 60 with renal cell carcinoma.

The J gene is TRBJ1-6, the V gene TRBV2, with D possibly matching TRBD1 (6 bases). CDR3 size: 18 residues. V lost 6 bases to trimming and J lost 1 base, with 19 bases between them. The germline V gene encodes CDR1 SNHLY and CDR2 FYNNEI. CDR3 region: CASRKEQGLLSYNSPLHF. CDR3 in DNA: TGTGCCAGCAGGAAAGAACAGGGATTATTATCCTATAATTCACCCCTCCACTTT.

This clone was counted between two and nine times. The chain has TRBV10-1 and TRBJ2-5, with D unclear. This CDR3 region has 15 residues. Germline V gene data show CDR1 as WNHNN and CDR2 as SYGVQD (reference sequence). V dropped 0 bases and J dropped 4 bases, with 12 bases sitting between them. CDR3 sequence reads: CASSESSADSETQYF. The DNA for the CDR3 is TGCGCCAGCAGTGAGTCGTCGGCAGACTCAGAGACCCAGTACTTC.

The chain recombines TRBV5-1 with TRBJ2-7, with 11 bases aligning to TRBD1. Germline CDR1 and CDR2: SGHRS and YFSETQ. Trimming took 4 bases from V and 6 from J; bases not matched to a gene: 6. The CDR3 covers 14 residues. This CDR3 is CASSPRTGGIEQYF. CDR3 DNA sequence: TGCGCCAGCAGCCCTCGGACAGGGGGCATCGAGCAGTACTTC.

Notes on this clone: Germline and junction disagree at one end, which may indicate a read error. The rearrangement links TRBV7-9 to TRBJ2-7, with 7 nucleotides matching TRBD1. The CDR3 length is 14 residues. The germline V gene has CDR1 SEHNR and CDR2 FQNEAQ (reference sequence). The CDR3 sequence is CASTLGTASYEQYF. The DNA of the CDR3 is TGTGCCAGCACCTTAGGGACAGCTTCCTACGAGCAGTACTTC. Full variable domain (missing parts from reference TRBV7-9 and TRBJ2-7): DTGVSQNPRHKITKRGQNVTFRCDPISEHNRLYWYRQTLGQGPEFLTYFQNEAQLEKSRLLSDRFSAERPKGSFSTLEIQRTEQGDSAMYLCASTLGTASYEQYFGPGTRLTVT.

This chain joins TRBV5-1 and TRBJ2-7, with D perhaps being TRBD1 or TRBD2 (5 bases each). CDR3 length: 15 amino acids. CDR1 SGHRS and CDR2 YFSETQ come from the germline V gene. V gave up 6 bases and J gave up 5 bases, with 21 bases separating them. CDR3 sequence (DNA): TGCGCCAGCACCAACTTGGGGGAGCCGGGCGACGAGCAGTACTTC. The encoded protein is CASTNLGEPGDEQYF.

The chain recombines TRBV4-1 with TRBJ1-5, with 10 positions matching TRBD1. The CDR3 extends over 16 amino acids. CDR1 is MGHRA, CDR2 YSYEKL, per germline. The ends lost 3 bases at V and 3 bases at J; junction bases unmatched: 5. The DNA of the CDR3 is TGCGCCAGCAGCCACCCGGACAGGGGGGACAATCAGCCCCAGCATTTT. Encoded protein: CASSHPDRGDNQPQHF.

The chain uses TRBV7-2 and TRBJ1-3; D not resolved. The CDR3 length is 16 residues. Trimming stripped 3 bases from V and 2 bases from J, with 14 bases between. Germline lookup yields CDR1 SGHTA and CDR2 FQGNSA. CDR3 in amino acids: CASSLSPGMTGNTIYF. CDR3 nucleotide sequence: TGTGCCAGCAGCTTGTCTCCAGGCATGACTGGAAACACCATATATTTT.

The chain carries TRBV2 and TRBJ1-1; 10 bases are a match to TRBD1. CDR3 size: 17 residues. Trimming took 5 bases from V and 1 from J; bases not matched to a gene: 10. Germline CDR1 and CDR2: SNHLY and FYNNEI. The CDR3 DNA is TGTGCCAGCAGTAACCCGGGACAGGGGCTGAGGAACACTGAAGCTTTCTTT. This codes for CASSNPGQGLRNTEAFF.

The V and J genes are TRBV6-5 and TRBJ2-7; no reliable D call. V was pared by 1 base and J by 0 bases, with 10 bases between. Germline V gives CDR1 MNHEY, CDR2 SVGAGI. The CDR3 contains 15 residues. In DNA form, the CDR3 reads TGTGCCAGCAGTTACTTCGGAAAAAGCTCCTACGAGCAGTACTTC. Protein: CASSYFGKSSYEQYF.

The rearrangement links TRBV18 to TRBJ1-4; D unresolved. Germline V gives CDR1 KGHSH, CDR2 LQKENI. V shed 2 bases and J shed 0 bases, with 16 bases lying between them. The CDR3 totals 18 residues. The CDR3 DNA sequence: TGTGCCAGCTCACCAAGATCGCGGCGCCTTGCAACTAATGAAAAACTGTTTTTT. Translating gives CASSPRSRRLATNEKLFF.

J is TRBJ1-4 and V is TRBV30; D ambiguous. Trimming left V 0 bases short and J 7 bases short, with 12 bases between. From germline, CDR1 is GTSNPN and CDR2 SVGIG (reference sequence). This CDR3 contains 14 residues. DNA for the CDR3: TGTGCCTGGAGTGTAAACCGGATAGGTGAAAAACTGTTTTTT. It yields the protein CAWSVNRIGEKLFF.

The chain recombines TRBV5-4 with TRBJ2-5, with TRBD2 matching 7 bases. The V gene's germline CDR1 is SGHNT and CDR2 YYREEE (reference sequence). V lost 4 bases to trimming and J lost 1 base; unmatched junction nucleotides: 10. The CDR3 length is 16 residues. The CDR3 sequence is CASSPGGAGTQETQYF. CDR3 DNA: TGTGCCAGCAGCCCCGGAGGAGCGGGAACCCAAGAGACCCAGTACTTC.

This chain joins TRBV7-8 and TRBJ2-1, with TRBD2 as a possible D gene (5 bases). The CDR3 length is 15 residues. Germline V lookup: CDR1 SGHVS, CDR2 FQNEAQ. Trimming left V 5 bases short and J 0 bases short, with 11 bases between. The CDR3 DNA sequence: TGTGCCAGCAGCCGACGAGGGAGCTCCTACAATGAGCAGTTCTTC. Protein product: CASSRRGSSYNEQFF. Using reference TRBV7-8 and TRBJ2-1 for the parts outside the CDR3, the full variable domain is GAGVSQSPRYKVAKRGQDVALRCDPISGHVSLFWYQQALGQGPEFLTYFQNEAQLDKSGLPSDRFFAERPEGSVSTLKIQRTQQEDSAVYLCASSRRGSSYNEQFFGPGTRLTVL.

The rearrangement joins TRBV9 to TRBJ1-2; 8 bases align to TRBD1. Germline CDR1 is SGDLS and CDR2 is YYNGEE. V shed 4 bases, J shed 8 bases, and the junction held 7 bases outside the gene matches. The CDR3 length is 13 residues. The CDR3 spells CASSFQGARGYTF. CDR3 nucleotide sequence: TGTGCCAGCAGCTTCCAGGGGGCGCGGGGCTACACCTTC.